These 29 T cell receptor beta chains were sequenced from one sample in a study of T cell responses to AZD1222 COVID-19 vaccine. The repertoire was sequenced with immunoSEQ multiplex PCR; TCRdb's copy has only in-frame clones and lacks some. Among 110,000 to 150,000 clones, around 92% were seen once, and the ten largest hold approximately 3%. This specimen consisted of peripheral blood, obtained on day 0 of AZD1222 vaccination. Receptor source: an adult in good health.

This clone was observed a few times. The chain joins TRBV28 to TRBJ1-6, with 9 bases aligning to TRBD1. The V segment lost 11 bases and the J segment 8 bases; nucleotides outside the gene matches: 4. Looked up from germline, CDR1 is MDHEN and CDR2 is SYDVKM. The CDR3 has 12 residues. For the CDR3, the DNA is TGTGCCCACGGGACAGGGCATTCACCCCTCCACTTT. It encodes CAHGTGHSPLHF. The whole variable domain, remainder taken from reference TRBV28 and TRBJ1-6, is DVKVTQSSRYLVKRTGEKVFLECVQDMDHENMFWYRQDPGLGLRLIYFSYDVKMKEKGDIPEGYSVSREKKERFSLILESASTNQTSMYLCAHGTGHSPLHFGNGTRLTVT.

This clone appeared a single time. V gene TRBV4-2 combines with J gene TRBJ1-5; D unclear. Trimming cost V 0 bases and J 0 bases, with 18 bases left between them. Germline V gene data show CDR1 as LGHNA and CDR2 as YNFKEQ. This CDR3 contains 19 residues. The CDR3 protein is CASSQDRSGPLYSNQPQHF. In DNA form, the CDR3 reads TGTGCCAGCAGCCAAGATCGTTCAGGACCCCTTTATAGCAATCAGCCCCAGCATTTT.

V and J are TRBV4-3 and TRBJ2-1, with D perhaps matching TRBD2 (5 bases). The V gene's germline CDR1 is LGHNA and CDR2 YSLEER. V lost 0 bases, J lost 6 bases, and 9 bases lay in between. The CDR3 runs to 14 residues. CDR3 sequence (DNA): TGCGCCAGCAGCCAAGAACCTGGGAGCAATGAGCAGTTCTTC. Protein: CASSQEPGSNEQFF.

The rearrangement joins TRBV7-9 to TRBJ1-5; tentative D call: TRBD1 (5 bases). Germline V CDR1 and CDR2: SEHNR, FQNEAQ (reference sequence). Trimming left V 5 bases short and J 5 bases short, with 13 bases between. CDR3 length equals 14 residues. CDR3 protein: CASSHTGGYQPQHF. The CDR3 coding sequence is TGTGCCAGCAGCCACACCGGGGGGTATCAGCCCCAGCATTTT.

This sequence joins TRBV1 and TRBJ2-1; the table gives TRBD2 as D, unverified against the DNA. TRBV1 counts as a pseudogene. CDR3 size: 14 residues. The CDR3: CTSSLPTGYNEQFF. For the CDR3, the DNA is TGCACCAGCAGCCTCCCGACGGGCTACAATGAGCAGTTCTTC.

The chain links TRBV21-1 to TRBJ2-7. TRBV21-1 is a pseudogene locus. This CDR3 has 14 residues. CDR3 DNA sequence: TGTGCCAGCAGCAGGATATGGGGGACCTACGAGCAGTACTTC. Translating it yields CASSRIWGTYEQYF.

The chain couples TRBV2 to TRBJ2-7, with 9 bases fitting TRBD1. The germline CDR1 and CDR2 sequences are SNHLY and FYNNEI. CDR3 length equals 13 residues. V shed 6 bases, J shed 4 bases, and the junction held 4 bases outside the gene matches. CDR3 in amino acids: CASRGQGRYEQYF. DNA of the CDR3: TGTGCCAGCAGGGGACAGGGCAGATACGAGCAGTACTTC.

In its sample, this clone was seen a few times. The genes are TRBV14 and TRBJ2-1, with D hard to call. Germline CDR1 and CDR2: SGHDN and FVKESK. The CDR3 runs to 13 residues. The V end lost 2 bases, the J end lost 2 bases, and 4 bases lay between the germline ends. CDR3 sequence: CASSQNTYNEQFF. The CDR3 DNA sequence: TGTGCCAGCAGCCAAAACACCTACAATGAGCAGTTCTTC.

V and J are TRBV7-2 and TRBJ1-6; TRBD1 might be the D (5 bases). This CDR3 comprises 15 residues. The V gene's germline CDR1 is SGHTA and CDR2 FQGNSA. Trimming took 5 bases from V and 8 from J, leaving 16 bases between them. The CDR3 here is CASSPRDYHDSPLHF. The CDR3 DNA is TGTGCCAGCAGCCCCCGGGACTATCATGATTCACCCCTCCACTTT.

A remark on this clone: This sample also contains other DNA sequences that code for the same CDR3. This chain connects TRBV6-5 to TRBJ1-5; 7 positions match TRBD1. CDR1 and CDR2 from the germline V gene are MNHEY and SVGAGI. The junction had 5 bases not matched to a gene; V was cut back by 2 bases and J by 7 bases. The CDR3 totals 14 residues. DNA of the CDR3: TGTGCCAGCAGTTACCTAGGGGGCGGACAGCCCCAGCATTTT. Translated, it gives CASSYLGGGQPQHF.

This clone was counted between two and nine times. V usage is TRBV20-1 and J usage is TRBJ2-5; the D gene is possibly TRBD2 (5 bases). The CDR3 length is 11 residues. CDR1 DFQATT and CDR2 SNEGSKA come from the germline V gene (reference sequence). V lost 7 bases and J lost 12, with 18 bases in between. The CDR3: CSVQSSGSEYF. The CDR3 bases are TGCAGTGTTCAGAGCTCGGGGTCTGAGTACTTC.

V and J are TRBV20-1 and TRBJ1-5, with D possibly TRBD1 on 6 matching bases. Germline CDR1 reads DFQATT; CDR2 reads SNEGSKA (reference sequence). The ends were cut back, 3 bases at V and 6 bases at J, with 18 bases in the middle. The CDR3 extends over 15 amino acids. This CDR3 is CSASSLQGGGQPQHF. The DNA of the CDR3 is TGCAGTGCTAGTTCCTTACAGGGAGGAGGTCAGCCCCAGCATTTT.

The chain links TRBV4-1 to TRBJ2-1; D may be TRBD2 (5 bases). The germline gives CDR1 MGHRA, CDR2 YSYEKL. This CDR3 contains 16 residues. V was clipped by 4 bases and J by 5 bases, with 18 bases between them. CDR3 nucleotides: TGCGCCAGCAGCCCTCAGGCATTGGCGGGTCACAATGAGCAGTTCTTC. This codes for CASSPQALAGHNEQFF.

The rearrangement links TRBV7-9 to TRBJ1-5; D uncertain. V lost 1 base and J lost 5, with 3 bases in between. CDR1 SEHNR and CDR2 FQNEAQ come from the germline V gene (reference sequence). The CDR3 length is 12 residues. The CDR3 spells CASSLVDQPQHF. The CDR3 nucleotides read TGTGCCAGCAGCTTAGTCGATCAGCCCCAGCATTTT.

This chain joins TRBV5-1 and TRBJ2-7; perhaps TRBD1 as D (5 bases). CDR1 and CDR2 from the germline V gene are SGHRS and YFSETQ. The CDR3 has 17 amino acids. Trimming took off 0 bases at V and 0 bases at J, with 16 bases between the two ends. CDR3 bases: TGCGCCAGCAGCTTGGCCCGGTACCAGGGCCTCTCCTACGAGCAGTACTTC. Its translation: CASSLARYQGLSYEQYF.

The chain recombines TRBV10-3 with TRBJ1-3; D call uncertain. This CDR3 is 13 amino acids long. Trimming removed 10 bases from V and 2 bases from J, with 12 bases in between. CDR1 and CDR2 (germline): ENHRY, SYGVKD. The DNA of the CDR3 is TGTGCCACGGAGACAAACCCTGGAAACACCATATATTTT. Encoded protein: CATETNPGNTIYF.

The CDR3 protein is CATGQGDVTGELFF. CDR3 DNA sequence: TGTGCCACCGGACAGGGAGATGTCACCGGGGAGCTGTTTTTT. The rearrangement joins TRBV2 to TRBJ2-2, with 8 bases lining up with TRBD1. CDR1 SNHLY and CDR2 FYNNEI come from the germline V gene. The CDR3 contains 14 residues. Trimming took 10 bases from V and 4 from J; bases not matched to a gene: 8.

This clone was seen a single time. In nucleotides, the CDR3 is TGTGCCAGCAGCACGACCAGACTAGCGGGGGGCGAGACCCAGTACTTC. This gives the protein CASSTTRLAGGETQYF. The chain links TRBV11-2 to TRBJ2-5, with 13 nucleotides matching TRBD2. With 5 bases clipped from V and 5 bases from J, the junction kept 8 bases outside the gene matches. The V gene's germline CDR1 is SGHAT and CDR2 FQNNGV. The CDR3 extends over 16 amino acids.

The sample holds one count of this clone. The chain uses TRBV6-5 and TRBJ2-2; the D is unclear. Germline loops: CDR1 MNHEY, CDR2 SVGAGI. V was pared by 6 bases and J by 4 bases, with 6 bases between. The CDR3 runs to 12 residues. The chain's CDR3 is CASSRSTGELFF. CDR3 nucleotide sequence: TGTGCCAGCAGCAGAAGCACCGGGGAGCTGTTTTTT.

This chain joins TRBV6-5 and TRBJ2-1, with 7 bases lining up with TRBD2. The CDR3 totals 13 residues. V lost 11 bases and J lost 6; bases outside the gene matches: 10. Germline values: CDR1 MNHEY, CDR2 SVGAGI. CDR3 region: CAGGGYRGNEQFF. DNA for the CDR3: TGTGCCGGGGGGGGTTACCGCGGCAATGAGCAGTTCTTC.

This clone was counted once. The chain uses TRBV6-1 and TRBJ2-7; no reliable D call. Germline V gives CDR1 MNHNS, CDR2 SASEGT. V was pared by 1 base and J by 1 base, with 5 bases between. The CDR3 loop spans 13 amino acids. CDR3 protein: CASSEGPSYEQYF. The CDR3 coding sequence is TGTGCCAGCAGTGAAGGTCCATCCTACGAGCAGTACTTC.

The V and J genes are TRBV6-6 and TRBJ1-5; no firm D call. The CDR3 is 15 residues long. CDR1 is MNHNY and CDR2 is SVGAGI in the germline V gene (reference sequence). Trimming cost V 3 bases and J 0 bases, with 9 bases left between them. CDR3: CASSYPGSSNQPQHF. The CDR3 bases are TGTGCCAGCAGTTATCCGGGGTCTAGCAATCAGCCCCAGCATTTT.

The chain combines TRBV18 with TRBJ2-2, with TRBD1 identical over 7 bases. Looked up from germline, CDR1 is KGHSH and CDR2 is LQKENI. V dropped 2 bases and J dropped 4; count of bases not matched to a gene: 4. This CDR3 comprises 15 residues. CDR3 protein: CASSPTGVSTGELFF. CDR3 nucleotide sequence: TGTGCCAGCTCACCAACAGGGGTGAGCACCGGGGAGCTGTTTTTT.

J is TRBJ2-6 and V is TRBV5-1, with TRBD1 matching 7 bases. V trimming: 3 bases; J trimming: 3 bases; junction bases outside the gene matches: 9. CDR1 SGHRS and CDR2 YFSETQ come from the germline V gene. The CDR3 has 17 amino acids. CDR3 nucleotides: TGCGCCAGCAGCTCCCCGGCAGGGGGTAGTGGGGCCAACGTCCTGACTTTC. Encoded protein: CASSSPAGGSGANVLTF.

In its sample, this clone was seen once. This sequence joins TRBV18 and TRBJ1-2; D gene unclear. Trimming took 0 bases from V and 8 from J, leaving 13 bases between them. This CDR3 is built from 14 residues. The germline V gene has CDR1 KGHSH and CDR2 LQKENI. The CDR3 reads CASSPPLLIRGYTF. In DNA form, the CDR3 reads TGTGCCAGCTCACCACCTCTACTAATTAGGGGCTACACCTTC.

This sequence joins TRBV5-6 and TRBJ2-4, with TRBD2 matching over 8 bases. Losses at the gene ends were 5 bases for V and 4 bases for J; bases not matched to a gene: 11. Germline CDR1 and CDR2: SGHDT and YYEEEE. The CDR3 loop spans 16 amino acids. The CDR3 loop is CASRQLDTSGKNIQYF. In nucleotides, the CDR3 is TGTGCCAGCAGGCAGCTAGATACTAGCGGAAAAAACATTCAGTACTTC.

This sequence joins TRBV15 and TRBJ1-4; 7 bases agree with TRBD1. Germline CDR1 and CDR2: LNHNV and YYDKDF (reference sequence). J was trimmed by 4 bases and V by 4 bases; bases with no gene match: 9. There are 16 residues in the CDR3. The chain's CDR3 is CATSTGDSFINEKLFF. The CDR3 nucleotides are TGTGCCACCAGCACCGGGGACAGTTTCATTAATGAAAAACTGTTTTTT.

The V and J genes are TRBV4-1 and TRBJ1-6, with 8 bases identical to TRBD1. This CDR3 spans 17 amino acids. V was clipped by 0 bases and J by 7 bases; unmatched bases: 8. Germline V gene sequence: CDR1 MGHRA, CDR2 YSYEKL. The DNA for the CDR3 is TGCGCCAGCAGCCAAGATGCTCCGGACAGGGAGAATTCACCCCTCCACTTT. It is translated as CASSQDAPDRENSPLHF.

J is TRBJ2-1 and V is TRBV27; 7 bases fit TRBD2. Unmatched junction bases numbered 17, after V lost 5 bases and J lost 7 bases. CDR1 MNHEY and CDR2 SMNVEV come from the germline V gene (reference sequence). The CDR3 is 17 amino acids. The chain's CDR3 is CASSAPLAQYLRNEQFF. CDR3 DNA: TGTGCCAGCAGTGCCCCACTAGCGCAATACCTAAGGAATGAGCAGTTCTTC.